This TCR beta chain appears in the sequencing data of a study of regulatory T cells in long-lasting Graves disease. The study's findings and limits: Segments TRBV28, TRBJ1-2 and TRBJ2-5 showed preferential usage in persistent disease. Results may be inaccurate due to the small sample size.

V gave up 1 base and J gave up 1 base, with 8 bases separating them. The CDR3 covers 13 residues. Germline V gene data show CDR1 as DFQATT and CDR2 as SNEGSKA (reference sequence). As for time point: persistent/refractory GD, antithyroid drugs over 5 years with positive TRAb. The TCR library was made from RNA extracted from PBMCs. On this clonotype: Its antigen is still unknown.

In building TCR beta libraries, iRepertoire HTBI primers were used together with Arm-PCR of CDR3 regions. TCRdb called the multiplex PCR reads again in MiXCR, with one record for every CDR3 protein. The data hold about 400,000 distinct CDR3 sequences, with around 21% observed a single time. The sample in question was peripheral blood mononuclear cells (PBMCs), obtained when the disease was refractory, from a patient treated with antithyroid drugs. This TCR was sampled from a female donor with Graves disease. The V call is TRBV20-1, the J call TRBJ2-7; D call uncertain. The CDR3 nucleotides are TGCAGTGCTAGAGCCCCAGGATCCTACGAGCAGTACTTC. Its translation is CSARAPGSYEQYF.